This is a list of T cell receptor beta chains from one sample in a study of blood T cells in healthy people across ages. TCRdb independently ran MiXCR on the 5' RACE reads; one entry per CDR3 protein. Counted here are about a million distinct CDR3 sequences, just over 50% occurring once; the ten biggest clones make up 20% to 25%. Sequencing was performed on blood. The source is an older woman in good health. CDR3s include the opening cysteine and the closing phenylalanine or tryptophan. A D gene is named only where the DNA matches it firmly. Not all rows give a size; the values are once, few, many and, for expanded clones, a class.

clone_size d_call j_call v_call cdr3_length cdr3_nt cdr3_aa
NA NA TRBJ1-2 TRBV27 14 TGTGCCAGCCGTAGAGGACAGTCTAACTATGGCTACACCTTC CASRRGQSNYGYTF
NA NA TRBJ2-1 TRBV20-1 16 TGCAGTGCCCGGAGCGCCGGGGGCGTCACTTACGGTGAGCAGTTCTTC CSARSAGGVTYGEQFF
few NA TRBJ2-3 TRBV28 13 TGTGCCAGCAGACGGCCGGAGTCGGATACGCAGTATTTT CASRRPESDTQYF
NA NA TRBJ1-3 TRBV29-1 13 TGCAGCGCCGAACTCGGGGCTGGAAACACCATATATTTT CSAELGAGNTIYF
few NA TRBJ2-7 TRBV4-1 14 TGCGCCAGCAGCCAGGATGGTCTGTCATACGAGCAGTACTTC CASSQDGLSYEQYF
once TRBD1 TRBJ2-4 TRBV18 16 TGTGCCAGCTCACCTTTCGGGACAGGGACCAAAAACATTCAGTACTTC CASSPFGTGTKNIQYF
NA NA TRBJ1-1 TRBV2 10 TGTGCCAGCAGACTCGCTGAAGCTTTCTTT CASRLAEAFF
NA NA TRBJ1-2 TRBV7-9 12 TGTGCCAGCCCAGCTTCAGGAAATGGCTACACCTTC CASPASGNGYTF
few NA TRBJ2-3 TRBV10-3 15 TGTGCCATCAGTGAGTCACCAGGGGCAGAAGATACGCAGTATTTT CAISESPGAEDTQYF
NA TRBD1 TRBJ2-2 TRBV20-1 15 TGCAGTGCAGGACCGGGACAGGGGTTCAACGGGGAGCTGTTTTTT CSAGPGQGFNGELFF
NA NA TRBJ2-3 TRBV5-5 14 TGTGCCAGCAGCGGGGACATCAACACAGATACGCAGTATTTT CASSGDINTDTQYF
NA NA TRBJ1-4 TRBV7-2 14 TGTGCCAGCAGCTTCGCTGCAACTAGTGAAAAACTGTTTTTT CASSFAATSEKLFF
NA TRBD2 TRBJ2-7 TRBV7-2 16 TGTGCCAGCAGCCAGCATTCCGGGACTAGCGGGGGCGAGCAGTACTTC CASSQHSGTSGGEQYF
few NA TRBJ2-1 TRBV6-1 15 TGTGCCAGCAGTAAAACAGGTGGGGCCTGGAATGAGCAGTTCTTC CASSKTGGAWNEQFF
NA NA TRBJ2-7 TRBV3-1 14 TGTGCCAGCAGCCAGAACACAGGGATGCACGAGCAGTACTTC CASSQNTGMHEQYF
few NA TRBJ2-1 TRBV6-6 14 TGTGCCAGCAGTTACTCGAATACTAACAATGAGCAGTTCTTC CASSYSNTNNEQFF
many NA TRBJ2-7 TRBV6-2/TRBV6-3 15 TGTGCCAGCAGCCCTCGGAGGGTCCGGAACTACGAGCAGTACTTC CASSPRRVRNYEQYF
NA TRBD2 TRBJ2-1 TRBV5-1 18 TGCGCCAGCAGCTGGGGACTAGCGGGAGGTTTTCTAAACAATGAGCAGTTCTTC CASSWGLAGGFLNNEQFF
NA NA TRBJ2-6 TRBV5-5 17 TGTGCCAGCAGCTTGTATCGCGTAGGCTCTGGGGCCAACGTCCTGACTTTC CASSLYRVGSGANVLTF
NA NA TRBJ1-4 TRBV7-9 14 TGTGCCAGCAGCTCCCAGCGGGTAGTGGAAAAACTGTTTTTT CASSSQRVVEKLFF
NA NA TRBJ2-1 TRBV20-1 13 TGCAGTGCTGGGGAAAGAATGTGGGGTGAGCAGTTCTTC CSAGERMWGEQFF
NA TRBD1 TRBJ1-2 TRBV5-1 15 TGCGCCAGCAGCTTGTCGGGACAGGGTTCGGGGGGCTACACCTTC CASSLSGQGSGGYTF
few TRBD2 TRBJ2-3 TRBV20-1 12 TGCAGTGCTAACCCCGGGACTAATACGCAGTATTTT CSANPGTNTQYF
few NA TRBJ2-7 TRBV29-1 12 TGCAGCGTGGGACTTGCCCCCTACGAGCAGTACTTC CSVGLAPYEQYF
NA TRBD1 TRBJ2-7 TRBV20-1 15 TGCAGTGCTAGTAAGGACAGGCAGGGGGCCTACGAGCAGTACTTC CSASKDRQGAYEQYF
once TRBD1 TRBJ2-1 TRBV12-3/TRBV12-4 13 TGTGCCAGCAGCACCGGGACAGTTAATGAGCAGTTCTTC CASSTGTVNEQFF